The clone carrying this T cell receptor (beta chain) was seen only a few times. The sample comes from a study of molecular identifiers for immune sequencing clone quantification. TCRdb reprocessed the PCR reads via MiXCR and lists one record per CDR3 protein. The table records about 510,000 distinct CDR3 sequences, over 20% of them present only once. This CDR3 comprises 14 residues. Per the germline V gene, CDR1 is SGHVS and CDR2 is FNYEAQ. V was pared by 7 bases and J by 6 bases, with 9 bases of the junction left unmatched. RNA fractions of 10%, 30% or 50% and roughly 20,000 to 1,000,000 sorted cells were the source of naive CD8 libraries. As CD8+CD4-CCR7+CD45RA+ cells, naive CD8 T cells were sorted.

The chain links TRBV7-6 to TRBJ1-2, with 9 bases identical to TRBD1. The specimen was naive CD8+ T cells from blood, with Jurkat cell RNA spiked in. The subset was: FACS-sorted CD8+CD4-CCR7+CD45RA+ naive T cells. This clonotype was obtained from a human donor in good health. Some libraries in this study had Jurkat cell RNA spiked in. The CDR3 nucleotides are TGTGCCAGCACCCCCATACAGGGGGCAGATGGCTACACCTTC. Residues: CASTPIQGADGYTF.